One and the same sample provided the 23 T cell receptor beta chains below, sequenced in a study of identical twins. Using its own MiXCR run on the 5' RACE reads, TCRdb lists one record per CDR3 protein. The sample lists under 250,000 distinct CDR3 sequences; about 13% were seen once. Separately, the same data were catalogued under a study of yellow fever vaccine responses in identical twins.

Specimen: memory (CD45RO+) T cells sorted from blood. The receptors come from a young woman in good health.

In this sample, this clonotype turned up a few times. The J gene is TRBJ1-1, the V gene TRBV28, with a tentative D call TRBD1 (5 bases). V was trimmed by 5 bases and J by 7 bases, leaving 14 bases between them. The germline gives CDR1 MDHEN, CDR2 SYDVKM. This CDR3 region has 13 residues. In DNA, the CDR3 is TGTGCCAGCAGTCCCCCAGGGTACTTTGAAGCTTTCTTT. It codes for CASSPPGYFEAFF.

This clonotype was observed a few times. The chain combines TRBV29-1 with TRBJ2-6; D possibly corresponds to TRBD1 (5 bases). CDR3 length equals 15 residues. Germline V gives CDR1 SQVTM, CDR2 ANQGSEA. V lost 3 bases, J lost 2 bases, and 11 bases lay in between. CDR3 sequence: CSVEPVGAGANVLTF. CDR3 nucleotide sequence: TGCAGCGTTGAGCCGGTAGGGGCTGGGGCCAACGTCCTGACTTTC.

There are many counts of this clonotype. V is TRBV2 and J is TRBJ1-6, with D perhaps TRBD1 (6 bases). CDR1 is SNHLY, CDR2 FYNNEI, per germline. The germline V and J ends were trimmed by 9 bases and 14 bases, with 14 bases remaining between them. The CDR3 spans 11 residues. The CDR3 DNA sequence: TGTGCCAGTTTGTCCAAGGGGGCCCTCCACTTT. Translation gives CASLSKGALHF.

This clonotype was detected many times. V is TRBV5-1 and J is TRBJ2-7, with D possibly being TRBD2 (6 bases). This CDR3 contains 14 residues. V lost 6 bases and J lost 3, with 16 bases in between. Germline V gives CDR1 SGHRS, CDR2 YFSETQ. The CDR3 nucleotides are TGCGCCAGCACTTGGAATAGCGGTTACTACGAGCAGTACTTC. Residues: CASTWNSGYYEQYF.

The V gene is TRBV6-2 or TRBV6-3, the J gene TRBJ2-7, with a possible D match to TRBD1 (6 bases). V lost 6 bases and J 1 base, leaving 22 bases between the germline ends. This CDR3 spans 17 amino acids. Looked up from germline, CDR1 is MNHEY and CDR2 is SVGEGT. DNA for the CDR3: TGTGCCAGCAGCCGAAGCCCACAGGGTGGATCTTCCTACGAGCAGTACTTC. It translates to CASSRSPQGGSSYEQYF.

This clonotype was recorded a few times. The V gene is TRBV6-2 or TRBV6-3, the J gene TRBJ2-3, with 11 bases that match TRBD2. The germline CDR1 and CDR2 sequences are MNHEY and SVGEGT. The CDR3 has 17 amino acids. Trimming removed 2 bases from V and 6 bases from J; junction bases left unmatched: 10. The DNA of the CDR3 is TGTGCCAGCAGTTACCCGGCTAGCGGGGGGTTTTGGGATACGCAGTATTTT. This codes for CASSYPASGGFWDTQYF.

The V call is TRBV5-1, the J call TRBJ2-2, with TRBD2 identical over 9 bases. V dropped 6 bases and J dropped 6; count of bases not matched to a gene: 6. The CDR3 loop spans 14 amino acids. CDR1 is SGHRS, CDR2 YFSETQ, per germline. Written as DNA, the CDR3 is TGCGCCAGCATGGCGGGGGGGGCCTCCGGGGAGCTGTTTTTT. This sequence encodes CASMAGGASGELFF.

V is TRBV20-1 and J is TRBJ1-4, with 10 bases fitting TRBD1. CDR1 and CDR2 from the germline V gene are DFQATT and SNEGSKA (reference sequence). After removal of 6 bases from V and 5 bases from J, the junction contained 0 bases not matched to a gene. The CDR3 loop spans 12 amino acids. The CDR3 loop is CSADRGNEKLFF. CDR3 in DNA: TGCAGTGCGGACAGGGGGAATGAAAAACTGTTTTTT.

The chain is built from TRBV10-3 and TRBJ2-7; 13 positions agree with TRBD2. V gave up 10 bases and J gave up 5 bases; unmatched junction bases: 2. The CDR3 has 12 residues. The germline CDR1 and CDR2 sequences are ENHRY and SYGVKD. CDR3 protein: CATGLAGDEQYF. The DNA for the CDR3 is TGTGCCACCGGACTAGCGGGAGACGAGCAGTACTTC.

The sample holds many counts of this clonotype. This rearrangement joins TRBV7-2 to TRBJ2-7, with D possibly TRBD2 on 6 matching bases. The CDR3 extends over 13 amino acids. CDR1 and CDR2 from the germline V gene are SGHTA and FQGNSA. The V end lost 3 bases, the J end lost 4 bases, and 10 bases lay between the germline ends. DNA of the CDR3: TGTGCCAGCAGCTTTTTGGGGGGTTACGAGCAGTACTTC. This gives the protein CASSFLGGYEQYF.

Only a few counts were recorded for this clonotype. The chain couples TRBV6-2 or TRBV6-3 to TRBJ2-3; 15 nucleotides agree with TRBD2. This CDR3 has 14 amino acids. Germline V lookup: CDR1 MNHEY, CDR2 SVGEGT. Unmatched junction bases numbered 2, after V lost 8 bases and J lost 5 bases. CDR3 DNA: TGTGCCAGCCGGGGACTAGCGGGAGGAGATACGCAGTATTTT. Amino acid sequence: CASRGLAGGDTQYF.

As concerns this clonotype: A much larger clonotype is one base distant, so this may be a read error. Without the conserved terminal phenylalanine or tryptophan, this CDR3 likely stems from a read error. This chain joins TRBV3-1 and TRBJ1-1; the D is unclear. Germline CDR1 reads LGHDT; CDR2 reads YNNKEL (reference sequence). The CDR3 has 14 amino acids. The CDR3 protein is CASSQDLMKTEAFL. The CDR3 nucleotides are TGTGCCAGCAGCCAAGATCTTATGAAGACTGAAGCTTTCTTA.

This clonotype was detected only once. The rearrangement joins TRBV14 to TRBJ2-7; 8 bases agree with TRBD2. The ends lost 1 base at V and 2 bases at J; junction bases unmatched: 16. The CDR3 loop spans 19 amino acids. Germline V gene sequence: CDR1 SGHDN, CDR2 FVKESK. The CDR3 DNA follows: TGTGCCAGCAGCCAAGGGACTAGCTGGGGTTCCAAGGTTACCTACGAGCAGTACTTC. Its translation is CASSQGTSWGSKVTYEQYF.

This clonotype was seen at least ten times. The CDR3 loop reads CASSQNRLGRYEQYF. The CDR3 coding sequence is TGTGCCAGCAGCCAAAACAGGTTAGGGAGATACGAGCAGTACTTC. The chain recombines TRBV14 with TRBJ2-7; tentatively, D is TRBD1 or TRBD2 (5 bases each). V lost 2 bases and J lost 4, with 15 bases in between. Germline-derived CDR1 and CDR2 are SGHDN and FVKESK. CDR3 length equals 15 residues.

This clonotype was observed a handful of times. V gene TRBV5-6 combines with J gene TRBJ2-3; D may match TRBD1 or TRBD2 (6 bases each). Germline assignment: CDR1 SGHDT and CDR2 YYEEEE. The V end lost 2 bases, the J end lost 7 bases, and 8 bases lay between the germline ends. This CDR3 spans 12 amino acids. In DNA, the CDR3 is TGTGCCAGCAGCTTAGGGGGGCATACGCAGTATTTT. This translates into CASSLGGHTQYF.

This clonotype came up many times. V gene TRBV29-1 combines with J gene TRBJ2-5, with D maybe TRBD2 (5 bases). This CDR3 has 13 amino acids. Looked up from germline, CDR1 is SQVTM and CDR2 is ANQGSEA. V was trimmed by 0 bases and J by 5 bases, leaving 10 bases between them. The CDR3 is CSVEDGVAETQYF. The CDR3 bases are TGCAGCGTTGAAGATGGAGTAGCGGAGACCCAGTACTTC.

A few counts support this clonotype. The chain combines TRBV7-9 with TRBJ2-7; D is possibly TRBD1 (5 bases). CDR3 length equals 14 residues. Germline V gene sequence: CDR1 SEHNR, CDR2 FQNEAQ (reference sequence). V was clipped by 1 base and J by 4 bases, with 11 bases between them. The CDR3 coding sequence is TGTGCCAGCAGCTTAGACGTGACAGAGTACGAGCAGTACTTC. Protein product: CASSLDVTEYEQYF.

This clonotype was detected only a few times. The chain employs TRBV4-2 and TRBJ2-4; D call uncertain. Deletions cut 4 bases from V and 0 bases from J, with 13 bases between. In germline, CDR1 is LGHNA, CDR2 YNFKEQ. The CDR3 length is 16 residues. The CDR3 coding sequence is TGTGCCAGCAGCCCGGCCGGTGATTTAGCCAAAAACATTCAGTACTTC. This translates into CASSPAGDLAKNIQYF.

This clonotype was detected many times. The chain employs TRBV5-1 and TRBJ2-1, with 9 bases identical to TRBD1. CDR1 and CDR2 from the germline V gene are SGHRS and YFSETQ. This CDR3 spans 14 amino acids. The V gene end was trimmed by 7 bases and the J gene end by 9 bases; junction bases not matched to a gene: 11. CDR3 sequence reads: CASVLNRGLGEQFF. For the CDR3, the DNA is TGCGCCAGCGTCCTGAACAGGGGGCTGGGTGAGCAGTTCTTC.

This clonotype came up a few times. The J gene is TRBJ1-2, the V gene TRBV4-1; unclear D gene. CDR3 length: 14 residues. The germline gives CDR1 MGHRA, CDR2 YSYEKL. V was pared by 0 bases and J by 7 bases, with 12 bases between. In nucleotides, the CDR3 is TGCGCCAGCAGCCAAGAATGGGCGGGGTCTGGCTACACCTTC. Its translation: CASSQEWAGSGYTF.

Here the CDR3 reads CASSTIGGSGELFF. DNA of the CDR3: TGTGCCAGCAGCACGATAGGGGGGTCCGGGGAGCTGTTTTTT. The rearrangement uses TRBV7-3 and TRBJ2-2, with D perhaps being TRBD1 or TRBD2 (6 bases each). The CDR3 covers 14 residues. Trimming cost V 5 bases and J 6 bases, with 13 bases left between them. Germline CDR1 is SGHTA and CDR2 is FQGTGA.

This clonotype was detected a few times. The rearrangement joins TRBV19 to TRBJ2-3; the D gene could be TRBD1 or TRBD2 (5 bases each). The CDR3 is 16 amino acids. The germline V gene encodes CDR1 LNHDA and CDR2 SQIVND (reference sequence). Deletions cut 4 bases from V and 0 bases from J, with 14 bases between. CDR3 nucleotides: TGTGCCAGTAGTACAGGGAGACAAAGGAGCACAGATACGCAGTATTTT. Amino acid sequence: CASSTGRQRSTDTQYF.

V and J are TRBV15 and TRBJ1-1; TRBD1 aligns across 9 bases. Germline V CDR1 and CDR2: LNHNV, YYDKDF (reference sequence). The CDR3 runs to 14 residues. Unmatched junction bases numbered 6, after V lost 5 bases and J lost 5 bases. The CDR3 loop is CATSVRTGDTEAFF. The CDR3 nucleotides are TGTGCCACCAGCGTCAGGACAGGGGATACTGAAGCTTTCTTT. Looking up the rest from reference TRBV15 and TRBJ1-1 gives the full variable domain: DAMVIQNPRYQVTQFGKPVTLSCSQTLNHNVMYWYQQKSSQAPKLLFHYYDKDFNNEADTPDNFQSRRPNTSFCFLDIRSPGLGDTAMYLCATSVRTGDTEAFFGQGTRLTVV.